This entry describes one T cell receptor (beta chain). Its antigen remains unidentified. The source of the sample is a study of Ad26.COV2.S vaccination and SARS-CoV-2 variants. Study results and caveats: In vaccinated individuals, spike-specific CD8+ and CD4+ T cell responses reportedly displayed substantial breadth. From the TCR breadth and depth analyses, total T cell responses may have been underestimated.

Sequenced by immunoSEQ multiplex PCR; TCRdb stores in-frame clones only, minus some. The data contain 300,000 to 400,000 clones, 90% of them seen just once; the ten biggest clones take up about 5%. Noted treatment: roughly 20 received Ad26.COV2.S at low or high dose, single or two shots; 5 received placebo; per-sample allocation not given. Sampling was done on day 63 after the first vaccine or placebo injection. This clonotype was obtained from a person between 18 and 60 years old who received the Ad26.COV2.S COVID-19 vaccine or a placebo. Specimen: peripheral blood, collected in a trial of Ad26.COV2.S vaccine versus placebo.

The CDR3 DNA reads as TGTGCCAGCGCGGCAGGTCAGGGGCCCCAGCATTTT. Translating it yields CASAAGQGPQHF. The chain recombines TRBV10-3 with TRBJ1-5, with D tentatively TRBD1 (5 bases). V was pared by 10 bases and J by 9 bases, with 16 bases between. The CDR3 length is 12 residues. Germline V gene sequence: CDR1 ENHRY, CDR2 SYGVKD.